This T cell receptor (beta chain) was sequenced for a study of PD-1 blockade in classical Hodgkin lymphoma. The study's findings and limits: At baseline, newly diagnosed patients reportedly showed less TCR diversity than healthy donors. Sources of repertoire differences remain undefined, possibly disease activity or prior therapy.

Every single patient, without exception, relapsed after autologous stem cell transplantation, and brentuximab vedotin exposure varied. Assay used: immunoSEQ multiplex PCR; TCRdb lists only in-frame clones, some missing. The sample has approximately 100,000 clones; around 88% are singletons. The CDR3 is 15 residues long. Trimming at V came to 8 bases and at J to 2 bases, leaving 6 bases not matched to a gene. CDR1 and CDR2 from the germline V gene are WSHSY and SAAADI. Regarding this clone: What it binds is unknown.

Sequenced material: peripheral blood mononuclear cells (PBMCs), taken before the second cycle of nivolumab. This sequence was found in a human donor with classical Hodgkin lymphoma. The chain recombines TRBV10-2 with TRBJ2-1; 10 nucleotides match TRBD2. Here the CDR3 DNA reads TGCGCCAGCGGACCGGGACTAGCGACCTACAATGAGCAGTTCTTC. The encoded protein is CASGPGLATYNEQFF.